The 8 T cell receptor beta chains in this list originate from one sample, sequenced in a study of monozygotic twins with inflammatory bowel disease. TCRdb reworked the 5' RACE reads into one entry per CDR3 protein, no DNA. Its clone listing holds fewer than 550,000 distinct CDR3 sequences. The source material was blood. These receptors were taken from a human donor with ulcerative colitis or Crohn's disease, or a healthy co-twin of an affected twin (not recorded which).

The chain combines TRBV5-8 with TRBJ1-3; TCRdb proposes TRBD1, but this gene call is untestable without DNA. Germline values: CDR1 SGHTS, CDR2 YDEGEE. The CDR3 extends over 15 amino acids. The CDR3 reads CASSFPLDRGNTIYF.

The rearrangement joins TRBV29-1 to TRBJ2-5; no DNA is available, so the TRBD1 call from TCRdb remains unchecked. Germline values: CDR1 SQVTM, CDR2 ANQGSEA. CDR3 size: 12 residues. The CDR3 is CSVSPGGETQYF.

V gene TRBV7-8 combines with J gene TRBJ1-1. Germline V gene sequence: CDR1 SGHVS, CDR2 FQNEAQ. This CDR3 comprises 13 residues. The CDR3: CASSDGLNTEAFF.

The chain's CDR3 is CASSEEVKGFF. The chain couples TRBV2 to TRBJ2-1. The CDR3 totals 11 residues. Germline loops: CDR1 SNHLY, CDR2 FYNNEI.

This chain joins TRBV10-3 and TRBJ1-2; the D call from TCRdb, TRBD1, cannot be confirmed without DNA. The CDR3 consists of 13 residues. Per germline, CDR1 ENHRY and CDR2 SYGVKD. The CDR3 reads CAISESSGWGYTF.

The rearrangement uses TRBV7-9 and TRBJ1-2. Germline CDR1 is SEHNR and CDR2 is FQNEAQ (reference sequence). The CDR3 covers 14 residues. CDR3 amino acids: CASSPSGRSYGYTF. Full variable domain (missing parts from reference TRBV7-9 and TRBJ1-2): DTGVSQNPRHKITKRGQNVTFRCDPISEHNRLYWYRQTLGQGPEFLTYFQNEAQLEKSRLLSDRFSAERPKGSFSTLEIQRTEQGDSAMYLCASSPSGRSYGYTFGSGTRLTVV.

V is TRBV6-4 and J is TRBJ1-6. The CDR3 has 13 amino acids. CDR1 is MRHNA, CDR2 SNTAGT, per germline. CDR3 protein: CASSAELNSPLHF.

This chain joins TRBV28 and TRBJ2-7; TCRdb indicates TRBD1, and absent DNA this call remains unverified. The length of the CDR3 is 15 residues. The germline V gene encodes CDR1 MDHEN and CDR2 SYDVKM. The CDR3 loop reads CASSPRGQSHYEQYF.